This T cell receptor beta chain was sequenced for a study of lymphopenia after photon versus proton radiotherapy. The table came from immunoSEQ multiplex PCR; TCRdb's copy has only in-frame clones and leaves some out. The sample contains approximately 150,000 clones, roughly nine tenths of which appear only once. This CDR3 contains 15 residues. V trimming: 6 bases; J trimming: 0 bases; junction bases outside the gene matches: 7. Germline V gene lookup returns CDR1 LNHDA and CDR2 SQIVND (reference sequence). Only a few counts were recorded for this clone. The sequences come from peripheral blood, collected from a patient treated with photon-based radiotherapy. This chain connects TRBV19 to TRBJ1-2; 7 nucleotides match TRBD1. The receptor comes from a man between 50 and 59 years old with gastric cancer. For the CDR3, the DNA is TGTGCCAGTAGGTTGAGGGACAGTCCTAACTATGGCTACACCTTC. Protein product: CASRLRDSPNYGYTF.